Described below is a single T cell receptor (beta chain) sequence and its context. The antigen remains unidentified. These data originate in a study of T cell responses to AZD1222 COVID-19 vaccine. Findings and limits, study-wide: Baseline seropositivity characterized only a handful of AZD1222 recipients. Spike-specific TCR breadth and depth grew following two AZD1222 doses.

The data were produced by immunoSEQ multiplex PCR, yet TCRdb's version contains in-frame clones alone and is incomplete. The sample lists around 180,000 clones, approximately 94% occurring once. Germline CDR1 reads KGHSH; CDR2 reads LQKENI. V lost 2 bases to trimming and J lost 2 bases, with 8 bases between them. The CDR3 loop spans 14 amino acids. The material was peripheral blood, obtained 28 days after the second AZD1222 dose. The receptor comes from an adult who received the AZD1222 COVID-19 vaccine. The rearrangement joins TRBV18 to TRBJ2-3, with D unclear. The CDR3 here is CASSPAASTDTQYF. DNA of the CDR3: TGTGCCAGCTCACCAGCAGCTTCCACAGATACGCAGTATTTT. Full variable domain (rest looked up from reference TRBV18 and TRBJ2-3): NAGVMQNPRHLVRRRGQEARLRCSPMKGHSHVYWYRQLPEEGLKFMVYLQKENIIDESGMPKERFSAEFPKEGPSILRIQQVVRGDSAAYFCASSPAASTDTQYFGPGTRLTVL.